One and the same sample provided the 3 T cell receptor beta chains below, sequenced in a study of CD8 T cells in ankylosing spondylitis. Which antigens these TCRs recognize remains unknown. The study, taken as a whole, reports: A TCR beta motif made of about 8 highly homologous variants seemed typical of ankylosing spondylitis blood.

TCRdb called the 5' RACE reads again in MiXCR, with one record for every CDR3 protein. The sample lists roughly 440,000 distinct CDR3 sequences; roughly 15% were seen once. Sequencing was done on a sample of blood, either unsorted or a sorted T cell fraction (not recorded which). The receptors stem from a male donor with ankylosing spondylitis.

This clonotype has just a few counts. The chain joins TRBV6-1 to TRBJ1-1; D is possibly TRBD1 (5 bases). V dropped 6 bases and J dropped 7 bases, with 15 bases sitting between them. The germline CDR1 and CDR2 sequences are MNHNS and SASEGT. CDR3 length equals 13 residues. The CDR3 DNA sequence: TGTGCCAGCAGGGAGTGGGGACGTGGTGAAGCTTTCTTT. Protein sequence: CASREWGRGEAFF.

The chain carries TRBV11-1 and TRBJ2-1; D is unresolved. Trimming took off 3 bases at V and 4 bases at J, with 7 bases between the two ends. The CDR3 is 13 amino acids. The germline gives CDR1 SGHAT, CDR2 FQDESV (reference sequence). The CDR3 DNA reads TGTGCCAGCAGCTTCGTCGAATACAATGAGCAGTTCTTC. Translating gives CASSFVEYNEQFF.

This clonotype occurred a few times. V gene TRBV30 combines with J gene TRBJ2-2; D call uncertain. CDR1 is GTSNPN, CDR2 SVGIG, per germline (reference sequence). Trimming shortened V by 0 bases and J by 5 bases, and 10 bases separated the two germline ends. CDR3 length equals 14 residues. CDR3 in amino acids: CAWSVRVGTGELFF. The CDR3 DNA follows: TGTGCCTGGAGTGTTAGGGTTGGGACCGGGGAGCTGTTTTTT. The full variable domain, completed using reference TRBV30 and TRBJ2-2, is SQTIHQWPATLVQPVGSPLSLECTVEGTSNPNLYWYRQAAGRGLQLLFYSVGIGQISSEVPQNLSASRPQDRQFILSSKKLLLSDSGFYLCAWSVRVGTGELFFGEGSRLTVL.